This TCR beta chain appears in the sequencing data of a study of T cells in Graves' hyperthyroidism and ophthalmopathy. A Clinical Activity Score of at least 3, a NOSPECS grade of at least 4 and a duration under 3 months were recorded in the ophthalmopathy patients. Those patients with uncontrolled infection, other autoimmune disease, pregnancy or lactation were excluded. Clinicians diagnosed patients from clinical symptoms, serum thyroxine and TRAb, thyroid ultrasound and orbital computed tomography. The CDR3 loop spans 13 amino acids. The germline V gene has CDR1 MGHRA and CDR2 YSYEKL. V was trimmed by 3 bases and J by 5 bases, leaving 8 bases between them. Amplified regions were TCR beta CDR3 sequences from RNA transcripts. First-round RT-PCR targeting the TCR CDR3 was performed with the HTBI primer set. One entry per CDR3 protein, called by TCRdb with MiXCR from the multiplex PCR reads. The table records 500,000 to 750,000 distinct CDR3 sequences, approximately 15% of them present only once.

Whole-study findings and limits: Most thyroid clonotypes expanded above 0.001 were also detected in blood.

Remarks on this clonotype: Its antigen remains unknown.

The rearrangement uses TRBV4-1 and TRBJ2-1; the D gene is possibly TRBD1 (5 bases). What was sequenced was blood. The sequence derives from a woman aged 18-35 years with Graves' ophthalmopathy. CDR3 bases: TGCGCCAGCAGCCACCCGACAGACAATGAGCAGTTCTTC. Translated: CASSHPTDNEQFF.